Listed below are T cell receptor beta chains from one sample, sequenced in a study of blood T cell repertoires in COVID-19. TCRdb's table, derived via immunoSEQ multiplex PCR, lists solely in-frame clones and lacks some. The sample has around 250,000 clones; around 83% are singletons. The specimen sequenced was peripheral blood. Receptors were obtained from a man at least 80 years old with acute or convalescent COVID-19. Both conserved end residues are part of each CDR3. A D gene is named only where the DNA matches it firmly. Only part of the rows carry a size: once, few, many, or a class if the clone is expanded.

d_call | j_call | clone_size | v_call | cdr3_nt | cdr3_aa
. | TRBJ1-2 | . | TRBV28 | TGTGCCAGCAGTTTACAGGGACACACCCTCTATGGCTACACCTTC | CASSLQGHTLYGYTF
. | TRBJ2-1 | . | TRBV9 | TGTGCCAGCAGCGTACAGTCAGGGGGGTGGGATGAGCAGTTCTTC | CASSVQSGGWDEQFF
TRBD2 | TRBJ2-1 | . | TRBV27 | TGTGCCAGCAGTCCGGGACTAGCGGGAGGGCCGGGCGGTGAGCAGTTCTTC | CASSPGLAGGPGGEQFF
TRBD1 | TRBJ2-7 | . | TRBV28 | TGTGCCAGCAGTCCTTTGGACAGGGGGGATCGGAACGAGCAGTACTTC | CASSPLDRGDRNEQYF
TRBD1 | TRBJ1-1 | many | TRBV3-1/TRBV3-2 | TGTGCCAGCAGCCTTTCCGGGACAGGGAGTTGGAACACTGAAGCTTTCTTT | CASSLSGTGSWNTEAFF
TRBD1 | TRBJ2-7 | . | TRBV14 | TGTGCCAGCAGCCAAGGACAGGGGAGGTACGAGCAGTACTTC | CASSQGQGRYEQYF
TRBD1 | TRBJ2-7 | few | TRBV28 | TGTGCCAGCAGTTTACCTGGGACAGCTTTCTCCTACGAGCAGTACTTC | CASSLPGTAFSYEQYF
. | TRBJ1-1 | . | TRBV30 | TGTGCCTGGAAGAATGTAGCTGAAGCTTTCTTT | CAWKNVAEAFF
TRBD2 | TRBJ2-2 | once | TRBV7-9 | TGTGCCAGCAGCCTGGGGACTAGCGGGACCGGGGAGCTGTTTTTT | CASSLGTSGTGELFF
. | TRBJ1-5 | . | TRBV24-1 | TGTGCCACCAGGGGAGGGAAGAATCAGCCCCAGCATTTT | CATRGGKNQPQHF
TRBD1 | TRBJ2-2 | . | TRBV18 | TGTGCCAGCTCACCCGGCTGGACAGGTGGGGAGCTGTTTTTT | CASSPGWTGGELFF
. | TRBJ2-5 | . | TRBV3-1/TRBV3-2 | TGTGCCAGCAGCCAAGTATCCCCCAACGGGGCCCAGTACTTC | CASSQVSPNGAQYF